One and the same sample provided the 14 T cell receptor beta chains below, sequenced in a study of radiation and T cells in renal cell carcinoma. Time point of the sample: blood 4 weeks post-SBRT, at nephrectomy. Indicated treatment: 15 Gy SBRT to primary tumor, nephrectomy 4 weeks later. Sequenced by immunoSEQ multiplex PCR; TCRdb stores in-frame clones only, minus some. The sample has some 97,000 clones; 80% to 90% are singletons. This sample comprised blood, obtained from a patient whose treatment included radiotherapy and nephrectomy. These receptors were collected from a man aged 60 to 69 with renal cell carcinoma.

The CDR3, as DNA: TGTGCCAGCAGCGTCCTAGGGGACGCCGGGGAGCTGTTTTTT. Its protein is CASSVLGDAGELFF. The J gene is TRBJ2-2, the V gene TRBV9, with D perhaps TRBD1 or TRBD2 (5 bases each). Looked up from germline, CDR1 is SGDLS and CDR2 is YYNGEE. The CDR3 extends over 14 amino acids. Trimming left V 2 bases short and J 6 bases short, with 11 bases between.

CDR3 region: CASRSRPSGSDNEQFF. CDR3 bases: TGCGCCAGCAGAAGTAGGCCTAGCGGGAGTGACAATGAGCAGTTCTTC. This sequence joins TRBV10-2 and TRBJ2-1; 10 bases agree with TRBD2. Unmatched junction bases numbered 10, after V lost 6 bases and J lost 5 bases. Germline V CDR1 and CDR2: WSHSY, SAAADI. This CDR3 comprises 16 residues.

The V and J genes are TRBV19 and TRBJ1-1; 7 nucleotides line up with TRBD1. In germline, CDR1 is LNHDA, CDR2 SQIVND (reference sequence). The ends lost 2 bases at V and 1 base at J; junction bases unmatched: 4. The CDR3 covers 15 residues. The CDR3 loop reads CASSIYRGWNTEAFF. The CDR3 DNA sequence: TGTGCCAGTAGTATATACAGGGGATGGAACACTGAAGCTTTCTTT.

The V gene is TRBV19, the J gene TRBJ2-1; no clear D. Germline CDR1 LNHDA, CDR2 SQIVND (reference sequence). The V end was cut by 0 bases, the J end by 5 bases, with 11 bases between. There are 15 residues in the CDR3. The CDR3 coding sequence is TGTGCCAGTAGTATAGATCGAACGGTTGACAATGAGCAGTTCTTC. This sequence encodes CASSIDRTVDNEQFF.

The chain links TRBV5-1 to TRBJ2-1, with 9 bases that match TRBD2. Germline-derived CDR1 and CDR2 are SGHRS and YFSETQ. The CDR3 is 19 residues long. The trim removed 3 bases at V and 0 bases at J, leaving 13 bases unmatched. The CDR3 spells CASSSSISTSGSSYNEQFF. The CDR3 DNA reads TGCGCCAGCAGCTCCTCCATTTCGACTAGCGGCAGCTCCTACAATGAGCAGTTCTTC.

The gene calls are TRBV18 and TRBJ2-1; no definite D call. The germline CDR1 and CDR2 sequences are KGHSH and LQKENI. Trimming removed 2 bases from V and 6 bases from J, with 8 bases in between. The CDR3 runs 13 residues. The CDR3, as DNA: TGTGCCAGCTCACCAAAAGGCCCCAATGAGCAGTTCTTC. It specifies CASSPKGPNEQFF.

The chain carries TRBV10-1 and TRBJ2-1; D unresolved. This CDR3 has 12 amino acids. Germline-derived CDR1 and CDR2 are WNHNN and SYGVQD (reference sequence). The V end was cut by 8 bases, the J end by 3 bases, with 8 bases between. The CDR3: CASGPNYNEQFF. The CDR3, as DNA: TGCGCCAGCGGTCCGAACTACAATGAGCAGTTCTTC.

The chain couples TRBV29-1 to TRBJ2-7, with D possibly called TRBD1 or TRBD2 (5 bases each). The CDR3 loop spans 15 amino acids. Germline V gene lookup returns CDR1 SQVTM and CDR2 ANQGSEA. The V end was cut by 1 base, the J end by 3 bases, with 16 bases between. The CDR3 DNA sequence: TGCAGCGTTGAAGGAGGGGTGAGTCGGAGCTACGAGCAGTACTTC. It codes for CSVEGGVSRSYEQYF.

V usage is TRBV7-9 and J usage is TRBJ2-5; D ambiguous. CDR3 size: 11 residues. The V end lost 3 bases, the J end lost 3 bases, and 2 bases lay between the germline ends. Germline V gene sequence: CDR1 SEHNR, CDR2 FQNEAQ (reference sequence). CDR3 coding DNA: TGTGCCAGCAGCTTCAAAGAGACCCAGTACTTC. Translated, it gives CASSFKETQYF.

This chain uses TRBV9 with TRBJ2-5; a weak D match, TRBD2 (6 bases). V was pared by 4 bases and J by 5 bases, with 15 bases between. Looked up from germline, CDR1 is SGDLS and CDR2 is YYNGEE. The CDR3 extends over 14 amino acids. CDR3 coding DNA: TGTGCCAGCAGCCCCCCCGGGAGTCGGGAGACCCAGTACTTC. It translates to CASSPPGSRETQYF.

Of note for this clone: This could be a read error, since a much larger clone is one nucleotide away. The chain employs TRBV7-8 and TRBJ1-1; D gene uncertain. Germline CDR1 and CDR2: SGHVS and FQNEAQ. The CDR3 runs to 12 residues. Deletions cut 4 bases from V and 7 bases from J, with 10 bases between. The CDR3 is CASSSQIFEAFF. The CDR3 DNA reads as TGTGCCAGCAGCTCGCAGATTTTTGAAGCTTTCTTT.

The gene calls are TRBV28 and TRBJ1-2, with 10 bases that match TRBD1. J was trimmed by 2 bases and V by 4 bases; bases with no gene match: 4. Germline assignment: CDR1 MDHEN and CDR2 SYDVKM. There are 15 residues in the CDR3. CDR3 DNA sequence: TGTGCCAGCAGTTCCCGGGACAGGGGCAACTATGGCTACACCTTC. Its protein product is CASSSRDRGNYGYTF.

The chain combines TRBV6-6 with TRBJ1-2; 7 bases are shared with TRBD1. The CDR3 covers 14 residues. Germline values: CDR1 MNHNY, CDR2 SVGAGI (reference sequence). V trimming: 0 bases; J trimming: 4 bases; junction bases outside the gene matches: 2. CDR3 in DNA: TGTGCCAGCAGTTACTCGACAGGGATCTATGGCTACACCTTC. It specifies CASSYSTGIYGYTF.

V usage is TRBV10-1 and J usage is TRBJ2-3, with TRBD2 identical over 12 bases. Germline loops: CDR1 WNHNN, CDR2 SYGVQD (reference sequence). With V trimmed by 2 bases and J by 2 bases, 11 bases remained unmatched. There are 19 residues in the CDR3. CDR3 loop: CASSEGWDGLAGTTDTQYF. As DNA, the CDR3 is TGCGCCAGCAGTGAGGGGTGGGACGGACTAGCGGGGACCACAGATACGCAGTATTTT.